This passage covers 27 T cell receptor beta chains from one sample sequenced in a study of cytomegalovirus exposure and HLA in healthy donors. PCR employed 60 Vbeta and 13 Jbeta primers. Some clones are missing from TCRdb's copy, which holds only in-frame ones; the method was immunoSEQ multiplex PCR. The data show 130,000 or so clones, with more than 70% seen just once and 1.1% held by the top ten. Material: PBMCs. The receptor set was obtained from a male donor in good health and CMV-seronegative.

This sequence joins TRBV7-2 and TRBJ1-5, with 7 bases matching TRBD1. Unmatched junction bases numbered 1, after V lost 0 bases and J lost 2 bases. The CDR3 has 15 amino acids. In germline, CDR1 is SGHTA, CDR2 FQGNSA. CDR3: CASSLAQGGNQPQHF. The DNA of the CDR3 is TGTGCCAGCAGCTTAGCTCAGGGGGGCAATCAGCCCCAGCATTTT.

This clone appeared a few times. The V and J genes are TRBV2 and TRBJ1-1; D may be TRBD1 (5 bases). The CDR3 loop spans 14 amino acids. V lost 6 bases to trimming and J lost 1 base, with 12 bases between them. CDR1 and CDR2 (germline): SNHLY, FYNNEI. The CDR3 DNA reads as TGTGCCAGCAGGGTGGGACTGCCGAACACTGAAGCTTTCTTT. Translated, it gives CASRVGLPNTEAFF.

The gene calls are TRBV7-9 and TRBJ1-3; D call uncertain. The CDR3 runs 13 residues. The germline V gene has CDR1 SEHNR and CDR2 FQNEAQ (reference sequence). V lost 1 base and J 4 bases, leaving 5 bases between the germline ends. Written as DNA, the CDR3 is TGTGCCAGCAGCTTAGGGCTGGGAAACACCATATATTTT. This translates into CASSLGLGNTIYF.

Written as DNA, the CDR3 is TGTGCCAGCTCACCACGAGGGTCCAGCAGGGGGAGAGGAACAGATACGCAGTATTTT. Residues: CASSPRGSSRGRGTDTQYF. The rearrangement joins TRBV18 to TRBJ2-3, with 7 positions matching TRBD1. The germline CDR1 and CDR2 sequences are KGHSH and LQKENI. The V segment lost 1 base and the J segment 3 bases; nucleotides outside the gene matches: 16. This CDR3 contains 19 residues.

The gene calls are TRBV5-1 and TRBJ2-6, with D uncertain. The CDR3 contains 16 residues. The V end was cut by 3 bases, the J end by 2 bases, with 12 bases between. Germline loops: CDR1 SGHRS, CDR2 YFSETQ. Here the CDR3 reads CASSYMAVTGANVLTF. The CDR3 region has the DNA TGCGCCAGCAGCTACATGGCCGTCACTGGGGCCAACGTCCTGACTTTC. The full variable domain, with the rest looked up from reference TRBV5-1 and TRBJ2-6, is KAGVTQTPRYLIKTRGQQVTLSCSPISGHRSVSWYQQTPGQGLQFLFEYFSETQRNKGNFPGRFSGRQFSNSRSEMNVSTLELGDSALYLCASSYMAVTGANVLTFGAGSRLTVL.

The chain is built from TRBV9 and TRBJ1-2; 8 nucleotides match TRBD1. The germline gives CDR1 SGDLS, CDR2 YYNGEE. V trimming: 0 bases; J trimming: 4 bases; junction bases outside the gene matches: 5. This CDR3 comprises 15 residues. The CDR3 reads CASSVGQGASYGYTF. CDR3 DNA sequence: TGTGCCAGCAGCGTAGGGCAGGGGGCAAGCTATGGCTACACCTTC.

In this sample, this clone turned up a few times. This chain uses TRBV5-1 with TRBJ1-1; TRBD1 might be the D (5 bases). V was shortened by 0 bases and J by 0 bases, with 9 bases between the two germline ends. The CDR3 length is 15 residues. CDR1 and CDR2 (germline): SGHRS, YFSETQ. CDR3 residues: CASSLGAGMNTEAFF. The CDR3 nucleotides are TGCGCCAGCAGCTTGGGGGCAGGGATGAACACTGAAGCTTTCTTT.

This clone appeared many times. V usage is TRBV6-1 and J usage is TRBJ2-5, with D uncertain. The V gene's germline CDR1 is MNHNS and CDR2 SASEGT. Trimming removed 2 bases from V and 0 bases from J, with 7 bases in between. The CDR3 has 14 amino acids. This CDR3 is CASSERFYQETQYF. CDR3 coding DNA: TGTGCCAGCAGTGAACGGTTCTACCAAGAGACCCAGTACTTC.

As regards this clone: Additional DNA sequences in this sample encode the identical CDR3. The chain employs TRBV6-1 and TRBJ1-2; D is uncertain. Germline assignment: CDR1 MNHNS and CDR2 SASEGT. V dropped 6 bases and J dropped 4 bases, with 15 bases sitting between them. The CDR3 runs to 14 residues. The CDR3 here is CASRSTGGPYGYTF. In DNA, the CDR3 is TGTGCCAGCAGGAGTACGGGAGGCCCCTATGGCTACACCTTC.

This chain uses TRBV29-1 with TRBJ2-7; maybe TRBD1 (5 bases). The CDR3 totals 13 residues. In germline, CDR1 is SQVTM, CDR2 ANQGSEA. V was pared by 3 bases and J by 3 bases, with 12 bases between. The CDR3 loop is CSVEVTVGYEQYF. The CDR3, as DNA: TGCAGCGTTGAGGTGACAGTGGGCTACGAGCAGTACTTC.

The CDR3 loop is CAWSVVWSSYEQYF. CDR3 in DNA: TGTGCCTGGAGTGTAGTATGGAGCTCCTACGAGCAGTACTTC. This chain links TRBV30 with TRBJ2-7; D unclear. The CDR3 covers 14 residues. Per the germline V gene, CDR1 is GTSNPN and CDR2 is SVGIG (reference sequence). V lost 0 bases and J 0 bases, leaving 9 bases between the germline ends.

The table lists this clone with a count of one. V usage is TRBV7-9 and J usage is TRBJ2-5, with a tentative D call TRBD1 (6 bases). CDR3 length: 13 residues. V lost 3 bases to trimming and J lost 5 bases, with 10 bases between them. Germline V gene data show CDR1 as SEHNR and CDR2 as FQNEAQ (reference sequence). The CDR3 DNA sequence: TGTGCCAGCAGCTTTATGGGGGCTGAGACCCAGTACTTC. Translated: CASSFMGAETQYF. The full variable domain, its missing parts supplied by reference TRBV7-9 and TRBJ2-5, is DTGVSQNPRHKITKRGQNVTFRCDPISEHNRLYWYRQTLGQGPEFLTYFQNEAQLEKSRLLSDRFSAERPKGSFSTLEIQRTEQGDSAMYLCASSFMGAETQYFGPGTRLLVL.

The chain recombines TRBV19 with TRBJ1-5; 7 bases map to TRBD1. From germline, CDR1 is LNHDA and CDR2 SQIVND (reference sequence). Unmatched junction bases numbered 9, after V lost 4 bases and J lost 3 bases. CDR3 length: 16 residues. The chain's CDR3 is CASSTDRVYLNQPQHF. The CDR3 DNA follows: TGTGCCAGTAGTACTGACAGGGTTTATCTCAATCAGCCCCAGCATTTT.

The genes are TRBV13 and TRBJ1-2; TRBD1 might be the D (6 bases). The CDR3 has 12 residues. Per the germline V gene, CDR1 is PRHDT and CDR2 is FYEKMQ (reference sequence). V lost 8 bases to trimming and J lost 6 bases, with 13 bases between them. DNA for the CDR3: TGTGCCAGCTATCGTTACAGGGATGGCTACACCTTC. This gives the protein CASYRYRDGYTF.

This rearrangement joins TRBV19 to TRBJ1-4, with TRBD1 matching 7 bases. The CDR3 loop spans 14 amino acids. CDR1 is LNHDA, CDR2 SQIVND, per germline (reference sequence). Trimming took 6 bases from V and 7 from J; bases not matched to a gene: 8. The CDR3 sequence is CASRRQGSSEKLFF. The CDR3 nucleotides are TGTGCCAGTAGGAGACAGGGATCGAGTGAAAAACTGTTTTTT.

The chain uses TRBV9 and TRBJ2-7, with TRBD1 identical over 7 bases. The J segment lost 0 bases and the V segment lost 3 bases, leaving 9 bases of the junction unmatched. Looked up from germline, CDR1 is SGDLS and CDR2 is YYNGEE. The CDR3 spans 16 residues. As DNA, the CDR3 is TGTGCCAGCAGCGAGGGATGGGACAGCTACTCCTACGAGCAGTACTTC. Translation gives CASSEGWDSYSYEQYF.

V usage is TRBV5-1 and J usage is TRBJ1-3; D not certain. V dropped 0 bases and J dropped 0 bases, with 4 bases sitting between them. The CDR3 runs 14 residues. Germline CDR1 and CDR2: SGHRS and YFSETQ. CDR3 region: CASSLDSSGNTIYF. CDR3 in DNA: TGCGCCAGCAGCTTGGACAGCTCTGGAAACACCATATATTTT.

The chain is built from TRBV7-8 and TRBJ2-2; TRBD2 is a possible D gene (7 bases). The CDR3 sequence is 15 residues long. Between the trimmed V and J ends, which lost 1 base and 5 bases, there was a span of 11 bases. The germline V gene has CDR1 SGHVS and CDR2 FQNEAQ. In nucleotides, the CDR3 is TGTGCCAGCAGCTTAGGGCGGGGGCCGACCGGGGAGCTGTTTTTT. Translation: CASSLGRGPTGELFF.

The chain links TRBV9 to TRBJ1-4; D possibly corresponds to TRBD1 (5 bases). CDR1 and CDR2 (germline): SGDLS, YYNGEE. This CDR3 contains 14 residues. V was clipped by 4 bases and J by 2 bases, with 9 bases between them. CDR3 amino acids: CASSSGTTNEKLFF. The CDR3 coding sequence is TGTGCCAGCAGCTCCGGGACTACTAATGAAAAACTGTTTTTT.

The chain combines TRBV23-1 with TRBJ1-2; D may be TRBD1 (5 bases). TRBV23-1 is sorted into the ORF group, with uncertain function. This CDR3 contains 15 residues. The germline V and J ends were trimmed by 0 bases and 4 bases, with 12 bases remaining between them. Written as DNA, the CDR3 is TGCGCCAGCAGTCAATCCCGAAGGGGAACCTATGGCTACACCTTC. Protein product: CASSQSRRGTYGYTF.

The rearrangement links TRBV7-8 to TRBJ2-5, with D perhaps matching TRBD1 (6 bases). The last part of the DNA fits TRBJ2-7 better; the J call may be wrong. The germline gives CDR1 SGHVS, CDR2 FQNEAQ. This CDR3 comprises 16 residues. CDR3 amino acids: CASRRTGQTEFYEQYF. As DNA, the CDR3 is TGTGCCAGCCGCCGCACTGGACAGACCGAGTTTTACGAGCAGTACTTC.

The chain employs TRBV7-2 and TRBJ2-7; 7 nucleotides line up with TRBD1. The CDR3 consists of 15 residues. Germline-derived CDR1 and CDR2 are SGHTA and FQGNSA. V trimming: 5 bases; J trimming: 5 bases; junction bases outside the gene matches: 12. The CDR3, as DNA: TGTGCCAGCAGCCATGACAGGGCTGGTTCTAACGAGCAGTACTTC. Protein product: CASSHDRAGSNEQYF.

The CDR3 spells CASSIERGSTDTQYF. The CDR3 DNA follows: TGTGCCAGCAGCATCGAGCGGGGGAGCACAGATACGCAGTATTTT. The chain carries TRBV2 and TRBJ2-3, with 8 bases aligning to TRBD2. V shed 6 bases and J 0 bases; nucleotides not matched to a gene: 5. This CDR3 spans 15 amino acids. Germline CDR1 reads SNHLY; CDR2 reads FYNNEI.

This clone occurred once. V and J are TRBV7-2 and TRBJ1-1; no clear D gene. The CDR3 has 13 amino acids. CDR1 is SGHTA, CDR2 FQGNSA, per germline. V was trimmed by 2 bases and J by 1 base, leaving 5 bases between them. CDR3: CASSLSGNTEAFF. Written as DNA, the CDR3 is TGTGCCAGCAGCTTATCAGGGAACACTGAAGCTTTCTTT.

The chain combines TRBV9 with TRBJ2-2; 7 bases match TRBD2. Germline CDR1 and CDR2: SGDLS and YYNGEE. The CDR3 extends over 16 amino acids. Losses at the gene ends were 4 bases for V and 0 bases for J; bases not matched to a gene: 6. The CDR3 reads CASSPRGLANTGELFF. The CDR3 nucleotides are TGTGCCAGCAGCCCTCGCGGACTAGCGAACACCGGGGAGCTGTTTTTT.

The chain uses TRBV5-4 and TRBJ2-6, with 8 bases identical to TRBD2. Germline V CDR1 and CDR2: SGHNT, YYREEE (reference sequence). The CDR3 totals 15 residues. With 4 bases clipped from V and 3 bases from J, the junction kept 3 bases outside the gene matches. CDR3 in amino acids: CASSGGGYGANVLTF. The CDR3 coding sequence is TGTGCCAGCAGCGGCGGGGGGTATGGGGCCAACGTCCTGACTTTC.

CDR3 nucleotide sequence: TGTGCCACCAGCCGAATCGGACAGACAGGGGAGCTGTTTTTT. The encoded protein is CATSRIGQTGELFF. The V and J genes are TRBV15 and TRBJ2-2; possibly TRBD1 for D (6 bases). V was pared by 5 bases and J by 8 bases, with 15 bases between. CDR1 and CDR2 from the germline V gene are LNHNV and YYDKDF (reference sequence). The CDR3 is made up of 14 amino acids.